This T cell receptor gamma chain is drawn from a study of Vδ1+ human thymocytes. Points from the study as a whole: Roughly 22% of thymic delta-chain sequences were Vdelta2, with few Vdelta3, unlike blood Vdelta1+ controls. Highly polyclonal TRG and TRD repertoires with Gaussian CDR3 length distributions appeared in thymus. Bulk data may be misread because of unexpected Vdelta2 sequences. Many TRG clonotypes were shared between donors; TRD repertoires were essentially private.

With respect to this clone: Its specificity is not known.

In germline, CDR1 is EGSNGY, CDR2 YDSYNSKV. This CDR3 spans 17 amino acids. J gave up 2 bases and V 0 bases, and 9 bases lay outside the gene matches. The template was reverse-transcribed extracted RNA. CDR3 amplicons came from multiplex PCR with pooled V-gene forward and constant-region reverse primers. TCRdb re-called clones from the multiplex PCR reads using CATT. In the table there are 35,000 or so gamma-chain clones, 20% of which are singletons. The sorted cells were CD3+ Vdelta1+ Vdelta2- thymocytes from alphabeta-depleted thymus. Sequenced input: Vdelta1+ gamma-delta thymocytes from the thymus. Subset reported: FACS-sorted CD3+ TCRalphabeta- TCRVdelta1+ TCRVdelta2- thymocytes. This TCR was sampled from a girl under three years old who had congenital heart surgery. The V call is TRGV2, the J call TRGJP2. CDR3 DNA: TGTGCCACCTGGGACGGGCAAAGGGGAAGTAGTGATTGGATCAAGACGTTT. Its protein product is CATWDGQRGSSDWIKTF.